The present TCR beta chain was sequenced within a study of blood T cell repertoires in COVID-19 (dated by TCRdb to the early 2020s). Concerning the study at large: Samples from collaborators originated in the United States, Italy and Spain and spanned both the acute and convalescent phases of COVID-19. The material from the prospective study consisted of cDNA or gDNA derived from T cells, B-cell-depleted T cells, or PBMCs. Subjects who had been exposed to COVID-19, were actively infected with it, or had recovered from it provided the deeply sampled blood TCRbeta repertoires that made up the dataset. A freely available public database, intended as a resource for researchers studying the immune response to SARS-CoV-2, is where the repertoires were released. The samples were drawn from the first 160 participants of the ongoing ImmuneRACE study and from 950 to 1,500 subjects provided by 6 global collaborators. The sample metadata nearly always contained a de-identified subject ID, COVID-19 status, age in years and sex. HLA class I and class II types, where available, came from metadata supplied by the sample provider rather than from assay-based typing. Overall study outcomes, separate from this receptor: Clinical and demographic metadata were provided uncurated, with the amount varying by source and participant.

The junction carries 3 bases between V and J, which are trimmed by 0 bases and 3 bases respectively. Sequences KGHSH (CDR1) and LQKENI (CDR2) are obtained from the germline V gene. Inclusive of the bounding cysteine and phenylalanine, the CDR3 is 13 residues long. Of all the DNA, just the CDR3 is kept, 39 bases in frame from base 1. The collaborating institutions used their own protocols to collect whole blood in K2EDTA tubes. For TCRbeta analysis, collaborators shipped samples as frozen whole blood, isolated PBMCs, or DNA extracted from either of those sample types. Notes on this clone: This receptor's antigen is unknown. No much larger clone is present one base from it, and per-base qualities are unavailable.

TCRbeta CDR3 regions were amplified from genomic DNA using the immunoSEQ Assay, a bias-controlled multiplex PCR. In the authors' own workflow: Within the assay, amplification of reference gene primers was used to estimate how many nucleated cells each sample contained. To quantify the absolute abundance of each unique TCRbeta CDR3 rearrangement, sequence reads were collapsed and filtered. For each sample, productive Simpson clonality was calculated as the square root of Simpson's diversity index across productive rearrangements. Entries here come from immuneACCESS through TCRdb and include only in-frame sequences with V and J called. Some clones fail to appear in such tables; in the studies checked, an unresolved V gene covers under half of the shortfall, and the cause of the remainder is unknown. The V and J calls and clone size are taken from that table; D and trimming were inferred from the DNA. Counted in this sample were about 67,000 clones; roughly 90% of them appeared once. About 4.3% of the sample goes to the ten largest clones.

The chain employs TRBV18 and TRBJ2-1, with the D gene not clear enough to name. The sequence came from a man aged 45 to 65 with active COVID-19. The source material was peripheral blood. The nucleotides read TGTGCCAGCTCACCACCCGGCTACAATGAGCAGTTCTTC. It codes for CASSPPGYNEQFF. Extended through the reference TRBV18 and TRBJ2-1 proteins, this CDR3 yields the full variable domain: NAGVMQNPRHLVRRRGQEARLRCSPMKGHSHVYWYRQLPEEGLKFMVYLQKENIIDESGMPKERFSAEFPKEGPSILRIQQVVRGDSAAYFCASSPPGYNEQFFGPGTRLTVL.